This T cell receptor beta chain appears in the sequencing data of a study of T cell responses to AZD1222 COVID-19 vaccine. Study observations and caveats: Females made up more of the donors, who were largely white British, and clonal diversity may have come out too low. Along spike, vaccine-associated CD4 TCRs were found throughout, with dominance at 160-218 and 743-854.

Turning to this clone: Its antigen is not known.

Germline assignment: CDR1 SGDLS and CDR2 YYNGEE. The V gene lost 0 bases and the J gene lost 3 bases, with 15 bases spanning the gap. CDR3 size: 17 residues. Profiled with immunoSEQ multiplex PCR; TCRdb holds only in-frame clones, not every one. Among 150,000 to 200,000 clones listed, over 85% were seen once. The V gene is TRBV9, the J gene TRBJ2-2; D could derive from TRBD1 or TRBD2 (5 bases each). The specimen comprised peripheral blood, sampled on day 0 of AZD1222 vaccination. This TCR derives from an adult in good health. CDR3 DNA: TGTGCCAGCAGCGTAGCTACTAGGGGTGGACACACCGGGGAGCTGTTTTTT. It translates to CASSVATRGGHTGELFF.